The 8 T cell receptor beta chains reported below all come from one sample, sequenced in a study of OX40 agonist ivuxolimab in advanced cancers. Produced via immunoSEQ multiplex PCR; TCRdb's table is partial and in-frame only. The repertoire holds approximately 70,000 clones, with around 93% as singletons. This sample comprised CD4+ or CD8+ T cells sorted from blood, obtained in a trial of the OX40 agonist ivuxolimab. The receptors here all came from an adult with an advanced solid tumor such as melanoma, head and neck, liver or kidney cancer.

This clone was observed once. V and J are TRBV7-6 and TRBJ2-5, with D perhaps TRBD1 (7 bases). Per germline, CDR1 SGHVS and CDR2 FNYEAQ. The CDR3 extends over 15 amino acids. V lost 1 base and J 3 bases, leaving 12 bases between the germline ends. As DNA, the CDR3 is TGTGCCAGCAGCTTAGGGGCAGGGGGGAAAGAGACCCAGTACTTC. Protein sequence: CASSLGAGGKETQYF. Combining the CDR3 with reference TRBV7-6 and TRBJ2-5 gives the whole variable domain GAGVSQSPRYKVTKRGQDVALRCDPISGHVSLYWYRQALGQGPEFLTYFNYEAQQDKSGLPNDRFSAERPEGSISTLTIQRTEQRDSAMYRCASSLGAGGKETQYFGPGTRLLVL.

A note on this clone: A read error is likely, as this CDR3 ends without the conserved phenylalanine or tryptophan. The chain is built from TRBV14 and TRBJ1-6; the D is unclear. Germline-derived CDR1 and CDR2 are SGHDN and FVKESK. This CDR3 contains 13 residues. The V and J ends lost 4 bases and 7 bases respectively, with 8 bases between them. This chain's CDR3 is CASSPKENSPLHL. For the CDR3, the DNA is TGTGCCAGCAGCCCTAAAGAGAATTCACCCCTCCACCTT.

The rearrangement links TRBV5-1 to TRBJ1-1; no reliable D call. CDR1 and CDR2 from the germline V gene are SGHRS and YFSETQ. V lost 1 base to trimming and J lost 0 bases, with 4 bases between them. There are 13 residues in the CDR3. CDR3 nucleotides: TGCGCCAGCAGCTTGCATTTGAACACTGAAGCTTTCTTT. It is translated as CASSLHLNTEAFF.

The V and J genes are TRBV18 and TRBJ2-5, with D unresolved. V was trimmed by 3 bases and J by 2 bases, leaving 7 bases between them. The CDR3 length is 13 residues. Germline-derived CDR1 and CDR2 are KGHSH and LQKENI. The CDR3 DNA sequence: TGTGCCAGCTCACCTCTTTCTCAAGAGACCCAGTACTTC. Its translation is CASSPLSQETQYF.

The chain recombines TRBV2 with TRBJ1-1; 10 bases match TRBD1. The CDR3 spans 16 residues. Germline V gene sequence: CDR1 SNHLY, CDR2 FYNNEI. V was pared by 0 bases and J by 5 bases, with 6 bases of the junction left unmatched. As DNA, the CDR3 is TGTGCCAGCAGTGAAGCCGGGACAGGGGTTTGGACTGAAGCTTTCTTT. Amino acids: CASSEAGTGVWTEAFF.

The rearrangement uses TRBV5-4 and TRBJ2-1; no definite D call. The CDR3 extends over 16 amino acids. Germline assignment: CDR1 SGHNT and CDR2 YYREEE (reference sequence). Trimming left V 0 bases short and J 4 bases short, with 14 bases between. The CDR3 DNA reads TGTGCCAGCAGCTTGGTTGGTCCTCCTGGGTACAATGAGCAGTTCTTC. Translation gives CASSLVGPPGYNEQFF.

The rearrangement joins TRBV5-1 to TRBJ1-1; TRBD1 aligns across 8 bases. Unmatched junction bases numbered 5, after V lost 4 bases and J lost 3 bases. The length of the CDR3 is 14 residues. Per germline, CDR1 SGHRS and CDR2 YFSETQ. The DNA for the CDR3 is TGCGCCAGCAGCGTGACAGGGGAGGACACTGAAGCTTTCTTT. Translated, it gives CASSVTGEDTEAFF.

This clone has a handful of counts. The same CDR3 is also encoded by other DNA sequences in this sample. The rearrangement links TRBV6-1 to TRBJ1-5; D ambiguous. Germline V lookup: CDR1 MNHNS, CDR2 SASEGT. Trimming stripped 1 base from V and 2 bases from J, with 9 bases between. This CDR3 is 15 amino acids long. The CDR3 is CASSEVGVGNQPQHF. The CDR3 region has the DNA TGTGCCAGCAGTGAAGTCGGGGTTGGCAATCAGCCCCAGCATTTT.